This TCR beta chain was obtained from a study of cytomegalovirus exposure and HLA in healthy donors. Overall study results and limits: Previous analysis showed most TCR beta V segments were productive about 87% or about 30% of the time.

Germline CDR1 and CDR2: SGHDN and FVKESK. Germline trimming cut 3 bases from V and 6 bases from J; bases unmatched to any gene: 2. There are 13 residues in the CDR3. Amplification used 60 Vbeta primers and 13 Jbeta primers. The authors' processing: Per a later analysis, the number of unique TCR beta chains was about 80 million, of which roughly 11 million were shared. TCRdb's copy holds only in-frame clones and misses some; the assay was immunoSEQ multiplex PCR. V and J calls plus clone size are reproduced from that table; the DNA served to infer D and trimming. Here the sample spans fewer than 200,000 clones, 70% to 80% being singletons. Details on this clone: Its antigen remains unidentified.

Participants comprised healthy donors of bone marrow. Sequencing used PBMCs. The chain recombines TRBV14 with TRBJ2-7; 10 bases are shared with TRBD1. The sequence derives from a woman between 40 and 50 years old in good health and CMV-seronegative. CDR3 sequence (DNA): TGTGCCAGCAGCCAGGGACAGGGGACCGAGCAGTACTTC. Protein sequence: CASSQGQGTEQYF.